The 30 T cell receptor beta chains given below trace back to one sample, sequenced in a study of cytomegalovirus exposure and HLA in healthy donors. Amplification used 60 Vbeta primers and 13 Jbeta primers. Assay: immunoSEQ multiplex PCR; the TCRdb copy retains only in-frame clones and omits some. There are 60,000 to 70,000 clones in the sample; less than 70% occur only once, and about a tenth lies in the top ten. The specimen sequenced was PBMCs. The receptor source for this set is a woman in her twenties or thirties in good health and CMV-seronegative.

The CDR3, as DNA: TGTGCCAGCAGGGACAGGGGGCGGAACACTGAAGCTTTCTTT. The encoded protein is CASRDRGRNTEAFF. The chain combines TRBV6-5 with TRBJ1-1; TRBD1 matches at 11 bases. The trim removed 6 bases at V and 1 base at J, leaving 1 base unmatched. In germline, CDR1 is MNHEY, CDR2 SVGAGI. The CDR3 runs 14 residues.

This chain joins TRBV30 and TRBJ2-2, with 8 nucleotides matching TRBD2. The length of the CDR3 is 16 residues. The trim removed 1 base at V and 1 base at J, leaving 5 bases unmatched. Germline V lookup: CDR1 GTSNPN, CDR2 SVGIG (reference sequence). CDR3 protein: CAWSDVSGGNTGELFF. The CDR3 nucleotides read TGTGCCTGGAGTGACGTAAGCGGGGGGAACACCGGGGAGCTGTTTTTT.

The V gene is TRBV29-1, the J gene TRBJ1-1; weak D call: TRBD1 (5 bases). V was shortened by 7 bases and J by 4 bases, with 13 bases between the two germline ends. The CDR3 length is 12 residues. Looked up from germline, CDR1 is SQVTM and CDR2 is ANQGSEA. As DNA, the CDR3 is TGCAGCGCACCGGGGGACTTCACTGAAGCTTTCTTT. It yields the protein CSAPGDFTEAFF.

The chain couples TRBV7-9 to TRBJ2-2, with a tentative D call TRBD1 (6 bases). Germline CDR1 and CDR2: SEHNR and FQNEAQ (reference sequence). The CDR3 loop spans 16 amino acids. V shed 5 bases and J shed 1 base, with 14 bases lying between them. CDR3 sequence (DNA): TGTGCCAGCAGCCAAAATAGGGGGTGGAACACCGGGGAGCTGTTTTTT. It encodes CASSQNRGWNTGELFF.

This chain links TRBV29-1 with TRBJ2-7; 11 nucleotides line up with TRBD2. The CDR3 length is 16 residues. V lost 1 base and J lost 7; bases outside the gene matches: 12. The germline V gene has CDR1 SQVTM and CDR2 ANQGSEA. This chain's CDR3 is CSVEGIAGGDVSEQYF. CDR3 in DNA: TGCAGCGTTGAAGGGATAGCGGGGGGGGACGTGAGTGAGCAGTACTTC.

This chain joins TRBV5-4 and TRBJ1-6, with TRBD1 identical over 10 bases. J lost 10 bases, V lost 0 bases, and 7 bases had no gene match. Germline loops: CDR1 SGHNT, CDR2 YYREEE (reference sequence). The CDR3 length is 16 residues. CDR3 region: CASSLGGQGDRSPLHF. CDR3 in DNA: TGTGCCAGCAGCTTGGGAGGACAGGGGGATCGATCACCCCTCCACTTT.

The J gene is TRBJ1-2, the V gene TRBV28; 9 bases fit TRBD1. This CDR3 comprises 17 residues. Germline trimming cut 5 bases from V and 0 bases from J; bases unmatched to any gene: 10. Germline V gives CDR1 MDHEN, CDR2 SYDVKM. The CDR3 region is CASSPWTGELPNYGYTF. The DNA for the CDR3 is TGTGCCAGCAGTCCGTGGACAGGGGAACTACCTAACTATGGCTACACCTTC.

The gene calls are TRBV10-3 and TRBJ1-6; D is uncertain. The germline gives CDR1 ENHRY, CDR2 SYGVKD. The CDR3 loop spans 12 amino acids. Trimming removed 4 bases at V and 8 bases at J, with 6 bases between. CDR3 loop: CAISANDSPLHF. As DNA, the CDR3 is TGTGCCATCAGTGCAAATGATTCACCCCTCCACTTT.

This sequence joins TRBV10-3 and TRBJ1-4; 8 positions agree with TRBD1. The V segment lost 4 bases and the J segment 6 bases; nucleotides outside the gene matches: 7. The V gene's germline CDR1 is ENHRY and CDR2 SYGVKD. CDR3 size: 15 residues. In DNA form, the CDR3 reads TGTGCCATCAGTGCAGGACAGGGTAGGGATGAAAAACTGTTTTTT. Translation gives CAISAGQGRDEKLFF.

The V gene is TRBV19, the J gene TRBJ1-2, with D unresolved. Germline CDR1 reads LNHDA; CDR2 reads SQIVND (reference sequence). The CDR3 has 14 amino acids. Trimming took off 5 bases at V and 4 bases at J, with 14 bases between the two ends. CDR3 sequence reads: CASSSRGPPYGYTF. CDR3 DNA: TGTGCCAGTAGTTCCCGAGGGCCACCCTATGGCTACACCTTC.

The chain uses TRBV2 and TRBJ2-5; TRBD2 might be the D (6 bases). Germline CDR1 and CDR2: SNHLY and FYNNEI. The CDR3 sequence is 17 residues long. The V gene lost 8 bases and the J gene lost 3 bases, with 25 bases spanning the gap. The chain's CDR3 is CASPRLRMWGEEETQYF. The CDR3 DNA follows: TGTGCCAGCCCCCGCCTACGGATGTGGGGGGAGGAAGAGACCCAGTACTTC. Full variable domain (rest looked up from reference TRBV2 and TRBJ2-5): EPEVTQTPSHQVTQMGQEVILRCVPISNHLYFYWYRQILGQKVEFLVSFYNNEISEKSEIFDDQFSVERPDGSNFTLKIRSTKLEDSAMYFCASPRLRMWGEEETQYFGPGTRLLVL.

This clone was counted a single time. The chain is built from TRBV29-1 and TRBJ2-5, with 9 bases fitting TRBD1. The J call is in doubt because the DNA end fits TRBJ2-7 better. Looked up from germline, CDR1 is SQVTM and CDR2 is ANQGSEA. The CDR3 runs to 12 residues. The CDR3 is CSAGTGRYEQYF. The CDR3 DNA follows: TGCAGCGCGGGGACAGGGCGGTACGAGCAGTACTTC.

The chain links TRBV7-3 to TRBJ2-4; D perhaps matches TRBD2 (6 bases). V was clipped by 4 bases and J by 6 bases, with 10 bases between them. Per germline, CDR1 SGHTA and CDR2 FQGTGA. The CDR3 spans 13 residues. The CDR3 protein is CASSSWDLNIQYF. CDR3 DNA: TGTGCCAGCAGCTCCTGGGACTTAAACATTCAGTACTTC.

This clone appeared once. The V and J genes are TRBV4-1 and TRBJ2-1; 9 bases match TRBD2. Germline V gives CDR1 MGHRA, CDR2 YSYEKL. Trimming cost V 1 base and J 0 bases; bases outside gene matches: 4. The length of the CDR3 is 17 residues. DNA for the CDR3: TGCGCCAGCAGCCAAGTCGTAGCGGGGGACTCCTACAATGAGCAGTTCTTC. This gives the protein CASSQVVAGDSYNEQFF.

The V gene is TRBV27, the J gene TRBJ1-5, with 10 bases lining up with TRBD1. The CDR3 has 14 residues. Losses at the gene ends were 3 bases for V and 7 bases for J; bases not matched to a gene: 3. The V gene's germline CDR1 is MNHEY and CDR2 SMNVEV (reference sequence). The CDR3 sequence is CASSFDRGQQPQHF. Here the CDR3 DNA reads TGTGCCAGCAGTTTCGACAGGGGGCAACAGCCCCAGCATTTT.

This clone has just a few counts. This chain joins TRBV28 and TRBJ1-5, with D possibly being TRBD1 (6 bases). Germline lookup yields CDR1 MDHEN and CDR2 SYDVKM. The CDR3 has 14 amino acids. Trimming removed 6 bases from V and 4 bases from J, with 13 bases in between. CDR3 in amino acids: CASSADSINQPQHF. The CDR3 region has the DNA TGTGCCAGCAGCGCGGACAGCATTAATCAGCCCCAGCATTTT. Full variable domain (missing parts from reference TRBV28 and TRBJ1-5): DVKVTQSSRYLVKRTGEKVFLECVQDMDHENMFWYRQDPGLGLRLIYFSYDVKMKEKGDIPEGYSVSREKKERFSLILESASTNQTSMYLCASSADSINQPQHFGDGTRLSIL.

The sample holds a few counts of this clone. V usage is TRBV5-1 and J usage is TRBJ2-5; possible D gene TRBD1, 5 bases. The CDR3 extends over 14 amino acids. Trimming shortened V by 4 bases and J by 5 bases, and 15 bases separated the two germline ends. Germline values: CDR1 SGHRS, CDR2 YFSETQ. The CDR3 DNA follows: TGCGCCAGCAGCGAAGGACAACAACGGGAGACCCAGTACTTC. Translated: CASSEGQQRETQYF.

The genes are TRBV10-3 and TRBJ2-3; D is undetermined. From germline, CDR1 is ENHRY and CDR2 SYGVKD. Trimming stripped 3 bases from V and 6 bases from J, with 4 bases between. This CDR3 comprises 11 residues. The chain's CDR3 is CAISDRDTQYF. The DNA of the CDR3 is TGTGCCATCAGTGACAGGGATACGCAGTATTTT.

The chain is built from TRBV2 and TRBJ1-4; a possible D gene is TRBD1 (5 bases). This CDR3 is 14 amino acids long. The germline V gene encodes CDR1 SNHLY and CDR2 FYNNEI. V was shortened by 2 bases and J by 7 bases, with 11 bases between the two germline ends. This chain's CDR3 is CASSEIYGGEKLFF. CDR3 nucleotide sequence: TGTGCCAGCAGTGAAATCTACGGGGGTGAAAAACTGTTTTTT.

The table lists this clone with a count of one. The V and J genes are TRBV30 and TRBJ1-1; a possible D gene is TRBD1 (6 bases). Trimming removed 2 bases at V and 2 bases at J, with 12 bases between. The CDR3 length is 14 residues. The germline V gene has CDR1 GTSNPN and CDR2 SVGIG (reference sequence). The CDR3 reads CAWSLQGGNTEAFF. CDR3 nucleotides: TGTGCCTGGAGTCTACAAGGGGGAAACACTGAAGCTTTCTTT.

A few counts support this clone. V is TRBV11-2 and J is TRBJ1-2; D call uncertain. Deletions cut 0 bases from V and 5 bases from J, with 13 bases between. This CDR3 spans 15 amino acids. CDR1 is SGHAT, CDR2 FQNNGV, per germline. The chain's CDR3 is CASSLDLQRKYGYTF. In DNA, the CDR3 is TGTGCCAGCAGCTTAGATTTACAACGCAAATATGGCTACACCTTC.

V usage is TRBV18 and J usage is TRBJ1-5; no reliable D call. This CDR3 has 13 residues. Trimming took off 2 bases at V and 7 bases at J, with 9 bases between the two ends. Germline lookup yields CDR1 KGHSH and CDR2 LQKENI. The CDR3: CASSPEARQPQHF. The CDR3 bases are TGTGCCAGCTCACCAGAGGCGAGGCAGCCCCAGCATTTT. The complete variable domain, with remaining parts taken from reference TRBV18 and TRBJ1-5, reads NAGVMQNPRHLVRRRGQEARLRCSPMKGHSHVYWYRQLPEEGLKFMVYLQKENIIDESGMPKERFSAEFPKEGPSILRIQQVVRGDSAAYFCASSPEARQPQHFGDGTRLSIL.

The chain couples TRBV29-1 to TRBJ1-2; D is perhaps TRBD1 (6 bases). Trimming took off 3 bases at V and 8 bases at J, with 19 bases between the two ends. CDR1 and CDR2 from the germline V gene are SQVTM and ANQGSEA. The CDR3 runs 14 residues. In DNA, the CDR3 is TGCAGCGTTGACCTTATGGGGGGGGCGCGGGGCTACACCTTC. It specifies CSVDLMGGARGYTF.

J is TRBJ2-6 and V is TRBV21-1; the table's D call, TRBD2, was not checked against the DNA. TRBV21-1 is flagged as a pseudogene. The CDR3 spans 18 residues. The CDR3 region is CASSPLEVGSSGANVLTF. The CDR3 DNA reads as TGTGCCAGCAGCCCCCTCGAGGTGGGGAGCTCTGGGGCCAACGTCCTGACTTTC.

This sequence joins TRBV7-2 and TRBJ2-3, with 8 bases fitting TRBD2. The CDR3 totals 17 residues. The germline gives CDR1 SGHTA, CDR2 FQGNSA. V shed 1 base, J shed 1 base, and the junction held 7 bases outside the gene matches. This chain's CDR3 is CASSLVGRGARTDTQYF. DNA for the CDR3: TGTGCCAGCAGCTTAGTGGGGCGGGGGGCCCGCACAGATACGCAGTATTTT.

The chain has TRBV16 and TRBJ1-1; D possibly corresponds to TRBD1 (6 bases). The CDR3 totals 14 residues. V lost 2 bases and J 5 bases, leaving 12 bases between the germline ends. The V gene's germline CDR1 is KGHSY and CDR2 FQNENV. The CDR3 spells CASSQLHRETEAFF. The CDR3 DNA sequence: TGTGCCAGCAGCCAACTTCACAGGGAAACTGAAGCTTTCTTT. Full variable domain (outside the CDR3, taken from reference TRBV16 and TRBJ1-1): GEEVAQTPKHLVRGEGQKAKLYCAPIKGHSYVFWYQQVLKNEFKFLISFQNENVFDETGMPKERFSAKCLPNSPCSLEIQATKLEDSAVYFCASSQLHRETEAFFGQGTRLTVV.

V usage is TRBV10-3 and J usage is TRBJ2-3, with TRBD2 matching 11 bases. This CDR3 region has 16 residues. Germline loops: CDR1 ENHRY, CDR2 SYGVKD. The ends lost 6 bases at V and 2 bases at J; junction bases unmatched: 7. CDR3 amino acids: CAISPSGGPYTDTQYF. CDR3 bases: TGTGCCATCAGCCCTAGCGGGGGGCCTTACACAGATACGCAGTATTTT.

The chain couples TRBV9 to TRBJ2-7, with 11 bases lining up with TRBD2. Germline V gives CDR1 SGDLS, CDR2 YYNGEE. V was clipped by 4 bases and J by 7 bases; unmatched bases: 7. This CDR3 has 14 amino acids. DNA of the CDR3: TGTGCCAGCAGCTCCCAGATAGCGGGGGGGGAGCAGTACTTC. It is translated as CASSSQIAGGEQYF.

The chain links TRBV6-1 to TRBJ1-5, with 7 nucleotides matching TRBD1. The CDR3 length is 17 residues. CDR1 is MNHNS, CDR2 SASEGT, per germline. Trimming at V came to 2 bases and at J to 4 bases, leaving 11 bases not matched to a gene. The CDR3 nucleotides read TGTGCCAGCAGTGAAATATCCACAGGGGCCCGGAATCAGCCCCAGCATTTT. Translation gives CASSEISTGARNQPQHF.

This clone was counted between two and nine times. CDR3 DNA: TGTGCCAGCAGCTCGGGGCGGGGCGCGAGGAAGGAGACCCAGTACTTC. Amino acid sequence: CASSSGRGARKETQYF. This sequence joins TRBV5-8 and TRBJ2-5; tentative D call: TRBD2 (6 bases). V lost 3 bases to trimming and J lost 5 bases, with 20 bases between them. The CDR3 length is 16 residues. Germline V gene sequence: CDR1 SGHTS, CDR2 YDEGEE.